A selection of T cell receptor beta chains follows, all from one sample in a study of cytomegalovirus exposure and HLA in healthy donors. TCRdb's table, derived via immunoSEQ multiplex PCR, lists solely in-frame clones and lacks some. There are 85,000 to 130,000 clones in the sample; approximately 80% occur only once, and under 2% lies in the top ten. The sample taken for sequencing was PBMCs. Every receptor here comes from a man aged 50-59 years in good health and CMV-seronegative. The CDR3 runs from the conserved cysteine through the conserved F or W. A D gene is named only where the DNA matches it firmly. For some rows the clone size is stated as once, few or many, or as a class when expanded; others skip it.

clone size,D gene,V gene,J gene,CDR3 protein,CDR3 DNA
.,.,TRBV10-3,TRBJ1-2,CAISVGGNGYTF,TGTGCCATCAGTGTAGGAGGGAATGGCTACACCTTC
.,TRBD1,TRBV10-3,TRBJ1-1,CAISANRGRTEAFF,TGTGCCATCAGCGCTAACAGGGGGCGCACTGAAGCTTTCTTT
.,.,TRBV19,TRBJ1-3,CASSILRNTIYF,TGTGCCAGTAGTATTCTTCGGAACACCATATATTTT
.,.,TRBV5-1,TRBJ1-1,CAGSSLRGSDTEAFF,TGCGCCGGCAGCTCCCTTAGGGGGTCGGACACTGAAGCTTTCTTT
.,.,TRBV5-5,TRBJ2-5,CASSRTPASGEQYF,TGTGCCAGCAGTAGAACCCCGGCCTCGGGGGAGCAGTACTTC
.,.,TRBV2,TRBJ1-4,CATSYQVIGTNEKLFF,TGTGCCACCTCCTACCAGGTTATAGGAACTAATGAAAAACTGTTTTTT
.,TRBD1,TRBV7-6,TRBJ2-5,CASSLVGQGEETQYF,TGTGCCAGCAGCTTAGTGGGACAGGGTGAAGAGACCCAGTACTTC
few,TRBD1,TRBV19,TRBJ1-1,CASSIEAGGAFF,TGTGCCAGTAGTATTGAGGCAGGGGGAGCTTTCTTT
few,.,TRBV10-3,TRBJ2-5,CAISEFIQETQYF,TGTGCCATCAGTGAGTTCATCCAAGAGACCCAGTACTTC
.,.,TRBV4-1,TRBJ2-5,CASSLLQTEAQYF,TGCGCCAGCAGCCTACTGCAAACGGAGGCCCAGTACTTC
.,TRBD1,TRBV6-6,TRBJ2-7,CASSYSRTGGYEQYF,TGTGCCAGCAGTTACTCGCGGACAGGTGGCTACGAGCAGTACTTC
.,.,TRBV19,TRBJ1-2,CASSIPQQGNYGYTF,TGTGCCAGTAGTATCCCCCAACAGGGTAACTATGGCTACACCTTC
.,.,TRBV5-1,TRBJ1-2,CASSLGAGYDYGYTF,TGCGCCAGCAGCTTGGGGGCCGGATACGACTATGGCTACACCTTC
medium-sized,.,TRBV7-9,TRBJ2-1,CASSLVAGAGNEQFF,TGTGCCAGCAGCTTAGTGGCGGGGGCCGGCAATGAGCAGTTCTTC
.,.,TRBV12-5,TRBJ2-2,CAATDSKNTGELFF,TGTGCCGCCACGGACTCCAAGAACACCGGGGAGCTGTTTTTT
.,.,TRBV10-2,TRBJ1-1,CASSESSQGRGAFF,TGCGCCAGCAGTGAGTCGAGCCAGGGAAGGGGAGCTTTCTTT
.,.,TRBV2,TRBJ1-3,CARQSSLGNTIYF,TGTGCCAGACAAAGTTCCCTCGGAAACACCATATATTTT
few,.,TRBV29-1,TRBJ1-6,CSAPPGHLKRTPLHF,TGCAGCGCTCCCCCCGGACACTTAAAAAGGACACCCCTCCACTTT
.,.,TRBV5-5,TRBJ1-2,CASRLDTYGYTF,TGTGCCAGCAGACTCGATACCTATGGCTACACCTTC
.,TRBD2,TRBV19,TRBJ2-3,CASRTRRGGPDTQYF,TGTGCCAGTAGAACCAGGCGGGGGGGCCCAGATACGCAGTATTTT
few,.,TRBV7-6,TRBJ2-2,CASMGGRAGELFF,TGTGCCAGCATGGGAGGTAGAGCCGGGGAGCTGTTTTTT
.,.,TRBV20-1,TRBJ2-5,CSARRGETQYF,TGCAGTGCTAGACGAGGAGAGACCCAGTACTTC
.,TRBD2,TRBV10-3,TRBJ2-3,CAIRSGGDDTDTQYF,TGTGCCATCAGGTCGGGAGGGGACGACACAGATACGCAGTATTTT
.,.,TRBV20-1,TRBJ2-1,CSARLRNEQFF,TGCAGTGCTAGATTGCGCAATGAGCAGTTCTTC
.,TRBD1,TRBV4-1,TRBJ2-1,CASSPGQTSYNEQFF,TGCGCCAGCAGCCCGGGACAGACGTCCTACAATGAGCAGTTCTTC
few,TRBD1,TRBV14,TRBJ2-3,CASSHRQGSFTDTQYF,TGTGCCAGCAGCCACCGACAGGGATCCTTCACAGATACGCAGTATTTT
.,TRBD1,TRBV7-6,TRBJ1-1,CASSRGVGTGVMNTEAFF,TGTGCCAGCAGCCGCGGGGTCGGGACAGGGGTCATGAACACTGAAGCTTTCTTT
few,TRBD2,TRBV7-9,TRBJ2-7,CASSLAYGAGAYEQYF,TGTGCCAGCAGCTTAGCGTACGGGGCGGGGGCCTACGAGCAGTACTTC